These 9 T cell receptor beta chains originate from one sample sequenced in a study of cytomegalovirus exposure and HLA in healthy donors. The PCR was carried out with 60 Vbeta primers and 13 Jbeta primers. Produced via immunoSEQ multiplex PCR; TCRdb's table is partial and in-frame only. The sample carries roughly 190,000 clones, more than 75% recorded once. The specimen was PBMCs. These receptors came from a woman younger than 30 in good health and CMV-seronegative.

This clone was seen only once. CDR3 nucleotide sequence: TGTGCCAGTAAGACAGGGGGCGACTACAATGAGCAGTTCTTC. Encoded protein: CASKTGGDYNEQFF. The V gene is TRBV19, the J gene TRBJ2-1; 10 nucleotides match TRBD1. Germline V gene data show CDR1 as LNHDA and CDR2 as SQIVND (reference sequence). The CDR3 is 14 residues long. Unmatched junction bases numbered 3, after V lost 7 bases and J lost 3 bases.

The CDR3 bases are TGTGCCAGCAGCTTAGTAGCCGCTAGAACCGGGGAGCTGTTTTTT. Translating it yields CASSLVAARTGELFF. The chain recombines TRBV7-2 with TRBJ2-2; D call uncertain. The V end lost 1 base, the J end lost 5 bases, and 11 bases lay between the germline ends. CDR1 and CDR2 from the germline V gene are SGHTA and FQGNSA. The CDR3 consists of 15 residues.

This clone was seen once. This sequence joins TRBV2 and TRBJ2-1; 7 bases agree with TRBD2. The CDR3 totals 16 residues. The J segment lost 0 bases and the V segment lost 3 bases, leaving 5 bases of the junction unmatched. The germline gives CDR1 SNHLY, CDR2 FYNNEI. The CDR3 loop reads CASSDLAASSYNEQFF. CDR3 DNA sequence: TGTGCCAGCAGTGATCTAGCGGCGAGCTCCTACAATGAGCAGTTCTTC.

This sequence joins TRBV27 and TRBJ2-6; 8 positions agree with TRBD1. Germline CDR1 is MNHEY and CDR2 is SMNVEV (reference sequence). V shed 6 bases and J 0 bases; nucleotides not matched to a gene: 16. The CDR3 is 20 residues long. CDR3 sequence reads: CASRMDRLPRGPSGANVLTF. The CDR3, as DNA: TGTGCCAGCAGGATGGACAGGCTACCCAGGGGGCCCTCTGGGGCCAACGTCCTGACTTTC.

V is TRBV30 and J is TRBJ1-2; possible D gene TRBD1, 6 bases. The CDR3 is made up of 12 amino acids. CDR1 and CDR2 (germline): GTSNPN, SVGIG (reference sequence). The V end lost 4 bases, the J end lost 5 bases, and 11 bases lay between the germline ends. DNA for the CDR3: TGTGCCTGGATGACAGGAGTATATGGCTACACCTTC. Its translation: CAWMTGVYGYTF. Variable domain in full (rest from reference TRBV30 and TRBJ1-2): SQTIHQWPATLVQPVGSPLSLECTVEGTSNPNLYWYRQAAGRGLQLLFYSVGIGQISSEVPQNLSASRPQDRQFILSSKKLLLSDSGFYLCAWMTGVYGYTFGSGTRLTVV.

The rearrangement links TRBV19 to TRBJ2-7, with 7 positions matching TRBD2. The CDR3 is made up of 14 amino acids. Germline V gene sequence: CDR1 LNHDA, CDR2 SQIVND (reference sequence). With V trimmed by 7 bases and J by 2 bases, 8 bases remained unmatched. In DNA form, the CDR3 reads TGTGCCAGTAAGGGAGCGGGGCCCGCCTACGAGCAGTACTTC. It encodes CASKGAGPAYEQYF.

V and J are TRBV9 and TRBJ2-7; no clear D gene. The CDR3 totals 15 residues. CDR1 SGDLS and CDR2 YYNGEE come from the germline V gene. Between the trimmed V and J ends, which lost 0 bases and 1 base, there was a span of 11 bases. The CDR3 DNA sequence: TGTGCCAGCAGCGTAGGGAGAGGCGGTTCCTACGAGCAGTACTTC. As protein: CASSVGRGGSYEQYF.

V and J are TRBV30 and TRBJ1-5; 7 positions match TRBD1. There are 14 residues in the CDR3. Germline V gene sequence: CDR1 GTSNPN, CDR2 SVGIG (reference sequence). The V gene end was trimmed by 5 bases and the J gene end by 3 bases; junction bases not matched to a gene: 7. The CDR3 region is CAWASGQANQPQHF. Written as DNA, the CDR3 is TGTGCCTGGGCAAGTGGACAGGCCAATCAGCCCCAGCATTTT.

The chain couples TRBV19 to TRBJ1-2; the D gene is possibly TRBD1 (6 bases). CDR1 LNHDA and CDR2 SQIVND come from the germline V gene (reference sequence). Trimming took off 3 bases at V and 6 bases at J, with 17 bases between the two ends. The CDR3 covers 15 residues. CDR3 sequence: CASSIILGDTHGYTF. The DNA for the CDR3 is TGTGCCAGTAGTATTATTCTCGGGGACACTCATGGCTACACCTTC.